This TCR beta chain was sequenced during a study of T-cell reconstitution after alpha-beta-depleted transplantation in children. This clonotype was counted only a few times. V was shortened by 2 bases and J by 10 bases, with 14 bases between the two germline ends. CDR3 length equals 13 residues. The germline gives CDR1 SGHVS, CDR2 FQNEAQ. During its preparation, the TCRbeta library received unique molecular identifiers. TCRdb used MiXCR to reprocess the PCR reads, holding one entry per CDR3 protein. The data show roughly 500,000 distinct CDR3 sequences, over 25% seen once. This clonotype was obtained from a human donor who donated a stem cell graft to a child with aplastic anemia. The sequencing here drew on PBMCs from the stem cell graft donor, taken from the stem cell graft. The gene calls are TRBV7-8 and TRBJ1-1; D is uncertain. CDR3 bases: TGTGCCAGCAGCTTAACGATCGGATCTCCAGCTTTCTTT. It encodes CASSLTIGSPAFF.